This TCR beta chain emerged from a study of graft-versus-host responses after intestinal transplantation. Measured with immunoSEQ multiplex PCR; TCRdb has only the in-frame clones, and not every one. There are tens of thousands of clones in the sample; 89% occur only once, and 2% to 3% lies in the top ten. Study findings and constraints: Present in recipient marrow, GvH clones included some that appeared first in ileum or blood.

As regards this clone: Its antigen is still unknown.

The V end lost 5 bases, the J end lost 6 bases, and 18 bases lay between the germline ends. The CDR3 is 14 residues long. Germline assignment: CDR1 SGHRS and CDR2 YFSETQ. This rearrangement joins TRBV5-1 to TRBJ2-7; a possible D gene is TRBD2 (7 bases). This clonotype was obtained from a human donor who received an intestinal transplant. The source material was unstimulated CD8+ T cells sorted from spleen or lymph node cells, sampled before intestinal transplant. The CDR3 loop is CASSLGGAPIEQYF. The CDR3 region has the DNA TGCGCCAGCAGTCTGGGGGGGGCCCCTATCGAGCAGTACTTC.